This T cell receptor (beta chain) was identified in a study of blood T cell repertoires in COVID-19. About the study: Samples of COVID-19 (acute and convalescent) were obtained from the United States, Italy and Spain. PBMCs, B-cell-depleted T cells, or T cells were the source of the cDNA or gDNA that made up the material.

CDR1 and CDR2 from the germline V gene are SNHLY and FYNNEI. Trimming cost V 3 bases and J 2 bases, with 11 bases left between them. The length of the CDR3 is 15 residues. In the source study's methods: Quantification of nucleated cells was approximated via reference gene primer amplification. Using immunoSEQ multiplex PCR, the repertoire was profiled, and TCRdb retains in-frame clones only, with some absent. V, J and clone size derive from that table, while D and trimming were established from the DNA sequence. There are approximately 260,000 clones in the sample; roughly 90% occur only once, and around 2.2% lies in the top ten.

This rearrangement joins TRBV2 to TRBJ2-1; maybe TRBD2 (6 bases). This TCR was sampled from a woman aged 40 to 55 who had recovered from COVID-19. The specimen sequenced was peripheral blood. The CDR3: CASSERGGPYNEQFF. The CDR3 nucleotides read TGTGCCAGCAGTGAGAGGGGAGGCCCCTACAATGAGCAGTTCTTC.